What follows describes a single TCR beta chain. The data were taken from a study of blood T cell repertoires in COVID-19. Study summary: The United States, Italy and Spain supplied acute and convalescent COVID-19 samples. Nucleic acid was either cDNA or gDNA, and it came from T cells, B-cell-depleted T cells, or PBMCs.

Authors' processing steps: Nucleated cell counts were estimated from reference gene primer amplification. Produced via immunoSEQ multiplex PCR; TCRdb's table is partial and in-frame only. V and J calls and clone size follow that table, whereas D and trimming were derived from the DNA. The table includes about 270,000 clones, around nine tenths detected once. This sequence was found in a man aged 40-49 years with active or convalescent COVID-19. Sequencing was carried out using peripheral blood.

This CDR3 is CASSEAGAETYEQYF. In DNA form, the CDR3 reads TGTGCCAGCAGTGAAGCAGGAGCAGAGACCTACGAGCAGTACTTC. The chain carries TRBV6-1 and TRBJ2-7; D is uncertain. The CDR3 runs to 15 residues. The germline gives CDR1 MNHNS, CDR2 SASEGT. The ends were cut back, 0 bases at V and 2 bases at J, with 11 bases in the middle.